The sequence of this T cell receptor (beta chain) was determined in a study of human T cells and chemical hapten exposure. Study-wide context: Small volume differences among pooled libraries mainly caused per-sample TCR yield variation.

V lost 6 bases to trimming and J lost 3 bases, with 12 bases between them. CDR1 and CDR2 (germline): MNHEY, SMNVEV (reference sequence). The CDR3 is made up of 13 amino acids. Time point defined: patch test 1, 2 weeks after DPC sensitization. The treatment here: therapeutic diphenylcyclopropenone sensitization with weekly scalp DPC. Individual cDNA molecules had unique molecular identifiers attached to them by the library. TCRdb called the RACE reads again in MiXCR, with one record for every CDR3 protein. The table has approximately 80,000 distinct CDR3 sequences, over 8.5% seen once. The receptor comes from a woman between 50 and 59 years old with alopecia areata. Some clones in this sample may be carry-over from other donors' samples. The chain joins TRBV27 to TRBJ2-7; D may be TRBD2 (6 bases). The sequencing here drew on whole blood, taken in connection with sensitization to the hapten diphenylcyclopropenone (DPC). The CDR3 nucleotides read TGTGCCAGCAGCAGGACTAAGAGCTACGAGCAGTACTTC. As protein: CASSRTKSYEQYF.